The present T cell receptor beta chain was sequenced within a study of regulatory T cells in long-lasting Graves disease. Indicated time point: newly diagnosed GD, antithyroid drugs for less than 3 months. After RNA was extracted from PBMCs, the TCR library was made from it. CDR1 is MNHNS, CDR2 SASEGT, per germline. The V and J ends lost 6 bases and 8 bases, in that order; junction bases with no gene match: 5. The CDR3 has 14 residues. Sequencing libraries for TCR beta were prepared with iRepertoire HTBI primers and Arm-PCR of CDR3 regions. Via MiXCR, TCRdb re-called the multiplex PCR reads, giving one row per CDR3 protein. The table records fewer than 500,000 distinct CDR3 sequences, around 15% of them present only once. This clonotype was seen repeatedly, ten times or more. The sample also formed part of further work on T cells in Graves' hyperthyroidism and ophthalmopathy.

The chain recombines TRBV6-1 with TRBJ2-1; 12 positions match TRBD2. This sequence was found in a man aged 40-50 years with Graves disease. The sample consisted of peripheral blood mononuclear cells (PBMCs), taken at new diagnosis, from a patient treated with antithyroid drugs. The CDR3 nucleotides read TGTGCCAGCAGAACTAGCGGGAGGTTAGATGAGCAGTTCTTC. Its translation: CASRTSGRLDEQFF.